These T cell receptor beta chains were read from a single sample in a study of T cells in localized non-small cell lung cancer. Assay: immunoSEQ multiplex PCR; the TCRdb copy retains only in-frame clones and omits some. The sample consists of about 53,000 clones, over 80% of them appearing once. The source was peripheral blood mononuclear cells, collected before any cancer treatment. These receptors originate from a man aged 40-75 years with stage III lung adenocarcinoma. The CDR3 runs from the conserved cysteine through the conserved F or W. D genes are given only for firm matches. Size tells how often a clone was seen (once, few, many) or the class of an expanded clone, and some rows leave it out.

d_gene: TRBD1
abundance: -
v_gene: TRBV19
j_gene: TRBJ2-7
CDR3nt: TGTGCCAGTAACCTAGGACAGGGGGCCGACGAGCAGTACTTC
CDR3aa: CASNLGQGADEQYF

d_gene: -
abundance: -
v_gene: TRBV7-9
j_gene: TRBJ2-1
CDR3nt: TGTGCCAGCAGCTTAGAACTGTGGGACAATGAGCAGTTCTTC
CDR3aa: CASSLELWDNEQFF

d_gene: -
abundance: -
v_gene: TRBV10-3
j_gene: TRBJ2-7
CDR3nt: TGTGCCATCAGTGAGTCGCCTGTAGGACGGCTCTCCTACGAGCAGTACTTC
CDR3aa: CAISESPVGRLSYEQYF

d_gene: -
abundance: -
v_gene: TRBV7-2
j_gene: TRBJ1-2
CDR3nt: TGTGCCAGCAGCTTATCGGGGGACTATGGCTACACCTTC
CDR3aa: CASSLSGDYGYTF

d_gene: TRBD1
abundance: -
v_gene: TRBV5-1
j_gene: TRBJ1-4
CDR3nt: TGCGCCAGCAGTTCCGGGACAGACAATGAAAAACTGTTTTTT
CDR3aa: CASSSGTDNEKLFF

d_gene: TRBD1
abundance: -
v_gene: TRBV19
j_gene: TRBJ1-1
CDR3nt: TGTGCCAGTAGTCTCCCAGCCAGGGGACAGGGAGGCACTGAAGCTTTCTTT
CDR3aa: CASSLPARGQGGTEAFF

d_gene: TRBD1
abundance: once
v_gene: TRBV7-7
j_gene: TRBJ2-7
CDR3nt: TGTGCCAGCAGCTTAAAGGGGACAGTTTTTTACGAGCAGTACTTC
CDR3aa: CASSLKGTVFYEQYF

d_gene: -
abundance: -
v_gene: TRBV2
j_gene: TRBJ2-5
CDR3nt: TGTGCCAGCAGTGAATCGGGAGAGACCCAGTACTTC
CDR3aa: CASSESGETQYF

d_gene: -
abundance: -
v_gene: TRBV6-1
j_gene: TRBJ1-1
CDR3nt: TGTGCCAGCAGAGGGGCCTACCCGAACACTGAAGCTTTCTTT
CDR3aa: CASRGAYPNTEAFF

d_gene: TRBD2
abundance: -
v_gene: TRBV19
j_gene: TRBJ2-1
CDR3nt: TGTGCCAGTAGCCCCGGGACTAGCTATTACAATGAGCAGTTCTTC
CDR3aa: CASSPGTSYYNEQFF

d_gene: -
abundance: -
v_gene: TRBV19
j_gene: TRBJ2-7
CDR3nt: TGTGCCAGTACCTCCATCGCGGGACCCTCCTACGAGCAGTACTTC
CDR3aa: CASTSIAGPSYEQYF

d_gene: TRBD1
abundance: -
v_gene: TRBV7-2
j_gene: TRBJ2-7
CDR3nt: TGTGCCAGCAGCTTAGCGGGACAGGGAGGCTACGGGCAGTACTTC
CDR3aa: CASSLAGQGGYGQYF

d_gene: TRBD1
abundance: -
v_gene: TRBV5-1
j_gene: TRBJ1-6
CDR3nt: TGCGCCAGCAGCCAAGGGGGGACAGATAATAATTCACCCCTCCACTTT
CDR3aa: CASSQGGTDNNSPLHF

d_gene: TRBD2
abundance: -
v_gene: TRBV18
j_gene: TRBJ2-7
CDR3nt: TGTGCCAGCTCACCAGAGACTAGCATCGAAACGGCCTACGAGCAGTACTTC
CDR3aa: CASSPETSIETAYEQYF

d_gene: TRBD1
abundance: once
v_gene: TRBV7-2
j_gene: TRBJ1-1
CDR3nt: TGTGCCAGCAGCTACTCGGGGGCTACAGGGGTAATGGGGACTGAAGCTTTCTTT
CDR3aa: CASSYSGATGVMGTEAFF